The clone carrying this TCR beta chain was recorded at least ten times. The antigen is unknown. The data originate from a study of early T cells in non-severe SARS-CoV-2 infection. The library protocol tagged individual cDNA molecules with unique molecular identifiers. Each CDR3 protein is one row after TCRdb ran MiXCR on the 5' RACE reads. The sample holds about 30,000 distinct CDR3 sequences, around 7% seen once. General study results and limits: CD4 and private specificities were missed by VDJdb matching, which favored anti-spike CD8 responses.

V gave up 3 bases and J gave up 7 bases; unmatched junction bases: 7. The CDR3 covers 16 residues. CDR1 is LGHDT, CDR2 YNNKEL, per germline (reference sequence). The sequence was collected from an adult who was a healthcare worker with PCR-confirmed SARS-CoV-2 infection or an uninfected control (not recorded which). J is TRBJ2-3 and V is TRBV3-1, with 13 bases lining up with TRBD2. The specimen sequenced was whole blood. CDR3 residues: CASSHLLAGGPYTQYF. The DNA of the CDR3 is TGTGCCAGCAGCCACCTACTAGCGGGAGGGCCTTATACGCAGTATTTT.